Listed below are T cell receptor beta chains from one sample, sequenced in a study of regulatory T cells in long-lasting Graves disease. MiXCR, run by TCRdb on the multiplex PCR reads, gives a single entry per CDR3 protein. This repertoire shows 400,000 to 500,000 distinct CDR3 sequences, about 21% found once; its top ten account for roughly an eighth. Sequenced material: peripheral blood mononuclear cells (PBMCs), taken when the disease was refractory, from a patient treated with antithyroid drugs. These receptors were collected from a female donor with Graves disease. The CDR3 runs from the conserved cysteine through the conserved F or W. Fields, in order: D gene, V gene, CDR3 length, J gene, clone size, CDR3 protein, CDR3 DNA. A D gene is named only where the DNA matches it firmly. Part of the rows lack a size; the others show once, few, many or a class for expanded clones.

D gene: .; V gene: TRBV11-2; CDR3 length: 19; J gene: TRBJ2-3; clone size: .; CDR3 protein: CASSLDQWEVTRTTDTQYF; CDR3 DNA: TGTGCCAGCAGCTTAGACCAATGGGAGGTCACTAGGACCACAGATACGCAGTATTTT
D gene: .; V gene: TRBV18; CDR3 length: 16; J gene: TRBJ1-5; clone size: few; CDR3 protein: CASSPSGQGGNQPQHF; CDR3 DNA: TGTGCCAGCTCACCCTCGGGGCAGGGAGGCAATCAGCCCCAGCATTTT
D gene: TRBD2; V gene: TRBV6-9; CDR3 length: 22; J gene: TRBJ2-3; clone size: .; CDR3 protein: CASSYNPSWASGSPLYTDTQYF; CDR3 DNA: TGTGCCAGCAGTTACAACCCGTCGTGGGCTAGCGGGAGTCCCCTATACACAGATACGCAGTATTTT
D gene: TRBD2; V gene: TRBV14; CDR3 length: 15; J gene: TRBJ2-7; clone size: few; CDR3 protein: CASSQEREDSYEQYF; CDR3 DNA: TGTGCCAGCAGCCAAGAGCGGGAGGACTCCTACGAGCAGTACTTC
D gene: .; V gene: TRBV7-9; CDR3 length: 14; J gene: TRBJ2-3; clone size: .; CDR3 protein: CASRSLQGTDTQYF; CDR3 DNA: TGTGCCAGCAGATCCCTCCAGGGCACAGATACGCAGTATTTT
D gene: .; V gene: TRBV2; CDR3 length: 13; J gene: TRBJ2-3; clone size: .; CDR3 protein: CASSGLATDTQYF; CDR3 DNA: TGTGCCAGCAGTGGTCTAGCCACAGATACGCAGTATTTT
D gene: TRBD2; V gene: TRBV12-3/TRBV12-4; CDR3 length: 17; J gene: TRBJ2-3; clone size: .; CDR3 protein: CASSPPGLAGGTDTQYF; CDR3 DNA: TGTGCCAGCAGTCCCCCGGGACTAGCGGGAGGCACAGATACGCAGTATTTT
D gene: .; V gene: TRBV19; CDR3 length: 17; J gene: TRBJ1-2; clone size: many; CDR3 protein: CASSIVATRGINYGYTF; CDR3 DNA: TGTGCCAGTAGTATAGTGGCAACCAGGGGAATCAACTATGGCTACACCTTC
D gene: TRBD1; V gene: TRBV29-1; CDR3 length: 11; J gene: TRBJ2-5; clone size: .; CDR3 protein: CSTTGEETQYF; CDR3 DNA: TGCAGTACGACAGGGGAAGAGACCCAGTACTTC
D gene: .; V gene: TRBV28; CDR3 length: 14; J gene: TRBJ1-1; clone size: .; CDR3 protein: CASTQGSVNTEAFF; CDR3 DNA: TGTGCCAGCACCCAGGGCTCCGTGAACACTGAGGCTTTCTTT
D gene: .; V gene: TRBV6-1; CDR3 length: 15; J gene: TRBJ2-2; clone size: few; CDR3 protein: CASSEFRELAGELFF; CDR3 DNA: TGTGCCAGCAGTGAATTTAGGGAATTGGCCGGGGAGCTGTTTTTT
D gene: .; V gene: TRBV3-1; CDR3 length: 16; J gene: TRBJ1-2; clone size: many; CDR3 protein: CASSQDLRVGWNGYTF; CDR3 DNA: TGTGCCAGCAGCCAAGATCTGAGGGTCGGTTGGAATGGCTACACCTTC
D gene: .; V gene: TRBV15; CDR3 length: 18; J gene: TRBJ1-2; clone size: many; CDR3 protein: CATSRGWWGVESFYGYTF; CDR3 DNA: TGTGCCACCAGCAGAGGGTGGTGGGGGGTCGAGTCGTTCTATGGCTACACCTTC
D gene: .; V gene: TRBV29-1; CDR3 length: 15; J gene: TRBJ2-7; clone size: few; CDR3 protein: CSVRGGDRRSYEQYF; CDR3 DNA: TGCAGCGTTCGGGGTGGTGACAGAAGATCCTACGAGCAGTACTTC
D gene: .; V gene: TRBV12-3/TRBV12-4; CDR3 length: 11; J gene: TRBJ2-3; clone size: .; CDR3 protein: CASSLEHTQYF; CDR3 DNA: TGTGCCAGCAGTTTAGAGCATACGCAGTATTTT
D gene: .; V gene: TRBV5-6; CDR3 length: 15; J gene: TRBJ2-5; clone size: .; CDR3 protein: CASSLASGGWETQYF; CDR3 DNA: TGTGCCAGCAGCTTGGCCTCGGGGGGCTGGGAGACCCAGTACTTC
D gene: TRBD1; V gene: TRBV29-1; CDR3 length: 16; J gene: TRBJ1-1; clone size: many; CDR3 protein: CSVEDWSDRGGTEAFF; CDR3 DNA: TGCAGCGTTGAAGATTGGTCGGACAGGGGGGGGACTGAAGCTTTCTTT
D gene: TRBD1; V gene: TRBV24-1; CDR3 length: 14; J gene: TRBJ1-3; clone size: .; CDR3 protein: CATSDPGQGNTIYF; CDR3 DNA: TGTGCCACCAGTGATCCGGGACAGGGAAACACCATATATTTT
D gene: .; V gene: TRBV20-1; CDR3 length: 14; J gene: TRBJ1-5; clone size: many; CDR3 protein: CSASPGEGNQPQHF; CDR3 DNA: TGCAGTGCTAGCCCAGGGGAAGGCAATCAGCCCCAGCATTTT
D gene: .; V gene: TRBV30; CDR3 length: 11; J gene: TRBJ1-1; clone size: many; CDR3 protein: CAWFLNTEAFF; CDR3 DNA: TGTGCCTGGTTCCTGAACACTGAAGCTTTCTTT
D gene: TRBD1; V gene: TRBV4-1; CDR3 length: 15; J gene: TRBJ1-2; clone size: few; CDR3 protein: CASSQGLRDSYGYTF; CDR3 DNA: TGCGCCAGCAGCCAAGGACTCCGGGACAGCTATGGCTACACCTTC
D gene: .; V gene: TRBV28; CDR3 length: 18; J gene: TRBJ1-5; clone size: many; CDR3 protein: CASSLMGSGSYSNQPQHF; CDR3 DNA: TGTGCCAGCAGTTTAATGGGGTCAGGATCATATAGCAATCAGCCCCAGCATTTT
D gene: TRBD2; V gene: TRBV20-1; CDR3 length: 13; J gene: TRBJ2-7; clone size: .; CDR3 protein: CSGTLAGTYEQYF; CDR3 DNA: TGCAGTGGCACACTAGCGGGAACCTACGAGCAGTACTTC
D gene: TRBD2; V gene: TRBV28; CDR3 length: 13; J gene: TRBJ2-5; clone size: few; CDR3 protein: CASVAGGLETQYF; CDR3 DNA: TGTGCCAGTGTAGCGGGAGGGCTAGAGACCCAGTACTTC
D gene: TRBD1; V gene: TRBV10-3; CDR3 length: 18; J gene: TRBJ2-6; clone size: many; CDR3 protein: CAISFAGTAVPGANVLTF; CDR3 DNA: TGTGCCATCAGTTTTGCCGGGACAGCGGTCCCTGGGGCCAACGTCCTGACTTTC
D gene: TRBD2; V gene: TRBV9; CDR3 length: 15; J gene: TRBJ2-5; clone size: .; CDR3 protein: CASSVGPGGRETQYF; CDR3 DNA: TGTGCCAGCAGCGTAGGTCCGGGAGGGAGAGAGACCCAGTACTTC
D gene: TRBD1; V gene: TRBV28; CDR3 length: 13; J gene: TRBJ2-7; clone size: many; CDR3 protein: CASRTTGAGEQYF; CDR3 DNA: TGTGCCAGCAGGACGACAGGGGCCGGCGAGCAGTACTTC
D gene: .; V gene: TRBV28; CDR3 length: 14; J gene: TRBJ1-2; clone size: many; CDR3 protein: CASTPNGGFHGYTF; CDR3 DNA: TGTGCCAGCACACCCAACGGAGGGTTCCATGGCTACACCTTC
D gene: TRBD2; V gene: TRBV29-1; CDR3 length: 14; J gene: TRBJ2-1; clone size: .; CDR3 protein: CSVSGRQFYNEQFF; CDR3 DNA: TGCAGCGTTAGCGGGAGACAGTTCTACAATGAGCAGTTCTTC
D gene: TRBD2; V gene: TRBV28; CDR3 length: 13; J gene: TRBJ2-7; clone size: few; CDR3 protein: CASKLAGNYEQYF; CDR3 DNA: TGTGCCAGCAAGCTAGCGGGAAACTACGAGCAGTACTTC
D gene: TRBD2; V gene: TRBV20-1; CDR3 length: 15; J gene: TRBJ2-3; clone size: .; CDR3 protein: CSASHSSGGTDTQYF; CDR3 DNA: TGCAGTGCGAGCCACTCTAGCGGGGGAACAGATACGCAGTATTTT
D gene: .; V gene: TRBV7-9; CDR3 length: 18; J gene: TRBJ2-7; clone size: once; CDR3 protein: CASSPGGGSRPKGDEQYF; CDR3 DNA: TGTGCCAGCAGCCCGGGGGGCGGGAGTAGGCCCAAGGGAGACGAGCAGTACTTC
D gene: TRBD1; V gene: TRBV19; CDR3 length: 14; J gene: TRBJ1-2; clone size: many; CDR3 protein: CASSTRTGGAGYTF; CDR3 DNA: TGTGCCAGTAGTACCAGGACAGGGGGTGCTGGCTACACCTTC
D gene: .; V gene: TRBV28; CDR3 length: 16; J gene: TRBJ2-1; clone size: few; CDR3 protein: CASSFPDSSYYNEQFF; CDR3 DNA: TGTGCCAGCAGTTTCCCAGACAGTTCCTACTACAATGAGCAGTTCTTC
D gene: .; V gene: TRBV6-1; CDR3 length: 13; J gene: TRBJ2-7; clone size: many; CDR3 protein: CASTPLGVYEQYF; CDR3 DNA: TGTGCCAGCACCCCACTTGGGGTCTACGAGCAGTACTTC
D gene: TRBD1; V gene: TRBV5-6; CDR3 length: 18; J gene: TRBJ2-7; clone size: .; CDR3 protein: CASSSRDRVSIGYYEQYF; CDR3 DNA: TGTGCCAGCAGCTCCCGGGACAGGGTATCGATAGGCTACTACGAGCAGTACTTC
D gene: TRBD1; V gene: TRBV14; CDR3 length: 18; J gene: TRBJ1-1; clone size: .; CDR3 protein: CASSLADRGPLVDTEAFF; CDR3 DNA: TGTGCCAGCAGCCTCGCGGACAGGGGGCCATTAGTGGACACTGAAGCTTTCTTT
D gene: .; V gene: TRBV6-5; CDR3 length: 13; J gene: TRBJ1-3; clone size: few; CDR3 protein: CASSSPVGNTIYF; CDR3 DNA: TGTGCCAGCAGTTCCCCAGTAGGAAACACCATATATTTT
D gene: TRBD2; V gene: TRBV20-1; CDR3 length: 11; J gene: TRBJ2-7; clone size: few; CDR3 protein: CSAHGGYEQYF; CDR3 DNA: TGCAGTGCTCACGGGGGGTACGAGCAGTACTTC
D gene: .; V gene: TRBV6-1; CDR3 length: 13; J gene: TRBJ1-2; clone size: .; CDR3 protein: CASSENPGDGYTF; CDR3 DNA: TGTGCCAGCAGTGAGAACCCCGGGGATGGCTACACCTTC
D gene: .; V gene: TRBV25-1; CDR3 length: 13; J gene: TRBJ2-5; clone size: .; CDR3 protein: CASSEVREETQYF; CDR3 DNA: TGTGCCAGCAGTGAAGTTAGGGAAGAGACCCAGTACTTC
D gene: .; V gene: TRBV7-2; CDR3 length: 16; J gene: TRBJ2-7; clone size: .; CDR3 protein: CASSLDSGSSSYEQYF; CDR3 DNA: TGTGCCAGCAGCTTGGATTCCGGGAGCAGCTCCTACGAGCAGTACTTC